This T cell receptor beta chain was sequenced for a study of T cells in Graves' hyperthyroidism and ophthalmopathy. Study results and limitations: For ophthalmopathy, model prediction preceded onset by a median 6.5 months. In the blood, most expanded thyroid clonotypes above 0.001 appeared as well.

The CDR3 covers 13 residues. In germline, CDR1 is SNHLY, CDR2 FYNNEI. V lost 6 bases and J lost 0, with 9 bases in between. Hyperthyroidism in the patients, aged 18 to 65, was newly diagnosed and under 2 months in duration. Amplified TCR beta CDR3 regions came from RNA transcripts. A first-round RT-PCR of the TCR CDR3 used the HTBI primer set. Using its own MiXCR run on the multiplex PCR reads, TCRdb lists one record per CDR3 protein. The sample has some 300,000 distinct CDR3 sequences, 16% seen once. At least ten counts were recorded for this clonotype. Antigen specificity is unknown. This chain connects TRBV2 to TRBJ2-7; TRBD1 might be the D (6 bases). The clonotype comes from a man aged 25 to 40 with Graves' hyperthyroidism. Sequenced material: blood. The CDR3 DNA reads as TGTGCCAGCAGACAGGGTCCCTCCTACGAGCAGTACTTC. It translates to CASRQGPSYEQYF.